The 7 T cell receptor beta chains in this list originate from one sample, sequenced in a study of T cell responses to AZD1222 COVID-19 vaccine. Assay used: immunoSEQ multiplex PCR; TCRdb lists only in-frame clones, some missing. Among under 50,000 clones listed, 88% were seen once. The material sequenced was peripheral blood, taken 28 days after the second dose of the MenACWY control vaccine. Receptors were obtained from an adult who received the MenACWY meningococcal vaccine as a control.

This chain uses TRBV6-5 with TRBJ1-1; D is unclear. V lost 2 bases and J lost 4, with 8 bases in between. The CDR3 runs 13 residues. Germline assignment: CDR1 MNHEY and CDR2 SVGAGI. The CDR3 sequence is CASSYQWGTEAFF. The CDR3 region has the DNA TGTGCCAGCAGTTACCAGTGGGGCACTGAAGCTTTCTTT.

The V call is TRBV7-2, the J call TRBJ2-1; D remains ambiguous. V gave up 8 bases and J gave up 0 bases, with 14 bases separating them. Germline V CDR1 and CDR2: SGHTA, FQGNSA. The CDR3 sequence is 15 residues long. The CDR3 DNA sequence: TGTGCCAGCGGCCCCGACTGGAGCTCCTACAATGAGCAGTTCTTC. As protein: CASGPDWSSYNEQFF.

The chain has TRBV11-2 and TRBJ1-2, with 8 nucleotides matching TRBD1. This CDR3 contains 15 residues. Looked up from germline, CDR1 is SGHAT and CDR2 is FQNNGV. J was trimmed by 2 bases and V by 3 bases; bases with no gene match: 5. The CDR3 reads CASSFSGQENYGYTF. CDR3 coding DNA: TGTGCCAGCAGCTTCTCGGGACAGGAGAACTATGGCTACACCTTC. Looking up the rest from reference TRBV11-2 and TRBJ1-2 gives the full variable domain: EAGVAQSPRYKIIEKRQSVAFWCNPISGHATLYWYQQILGQGPKLLIQFQNNGVVDDSQLPKDRFSAERLKGVDSTLKIQPAKLEDSAVYLCASSFSGQENYGYTFGSGTRLTVV.

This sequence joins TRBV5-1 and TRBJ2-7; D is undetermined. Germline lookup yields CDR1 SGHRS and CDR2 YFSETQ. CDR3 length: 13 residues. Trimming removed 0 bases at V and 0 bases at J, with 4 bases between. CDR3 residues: CASSLDISYEQYF. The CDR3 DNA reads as TGCGCCAGCAGCTTGGATATCTCCTACGAGCAGTACTTC.

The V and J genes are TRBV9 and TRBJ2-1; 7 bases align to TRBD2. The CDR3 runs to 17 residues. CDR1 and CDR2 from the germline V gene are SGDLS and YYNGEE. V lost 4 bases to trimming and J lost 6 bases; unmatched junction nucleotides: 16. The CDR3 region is CASSSYLAAEGINEQFF. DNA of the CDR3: TGTGCCAGCAGCTCTTACCTAGCGGCCGAAGGTATCAATGAGCAGTTCTTC. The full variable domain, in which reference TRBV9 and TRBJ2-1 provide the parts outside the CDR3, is DSGVTQTPKHLITATGQRVTLRCSPRSGDLSVYWYQQSLDQGLQFLIQYYNGEERAKGNILERFSAQQFPDLHSELNLSSLELGDSALYFCASSSYLAAEGINEQFFGPGTRLTVL.

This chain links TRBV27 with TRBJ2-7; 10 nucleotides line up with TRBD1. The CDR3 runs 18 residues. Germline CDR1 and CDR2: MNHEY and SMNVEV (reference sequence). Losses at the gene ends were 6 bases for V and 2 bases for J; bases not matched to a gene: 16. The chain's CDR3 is CASSQGQGRIPLTYEQYF. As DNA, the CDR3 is TGTGCCAGCAGCCAGGGACAGGGGCGAATCCCGCTGACCTACGAGCAGTACTTC.

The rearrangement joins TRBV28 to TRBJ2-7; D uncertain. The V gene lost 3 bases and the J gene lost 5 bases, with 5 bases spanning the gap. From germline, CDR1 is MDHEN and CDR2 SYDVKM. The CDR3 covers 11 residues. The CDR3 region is CASSFLHEQYF. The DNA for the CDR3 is TGTGCCAGCAGTTTCCTCCACGAGCAGTACTTC.